This TCR beta chain was found in a study of blood T cell repertoires in COVID-19. About the research overall: Acute-phase and convalescent COVID-19 samples originated in the United States, Italy and Spain. PBMCs, B-cell-depleted T cells, or T cells were the source of the cDNA or gDNA that made up the material.

Trimming stripped 3 bases from V and 2 bases from J, with 27 bases between. The CDR3 consists of 20 residues. Germline CDR1 reads SGHVS; CDR2 reads FNYEAQ. Measured with immunoSEQ multiplex PCR; TCRdb has only the in-frame clones, and not every one. The sample has more than 200,000 clones; 86% are singletons. Study members were between 18 and 89 years old and lived in 24 US regions. Which cohort a participant joined came from the clinical history participants gave. The V and J genes are TRBV7-6 and TRBJ2-3, with D tentatively TRBD1 (6 bases). This receptor was obtained from a man aged 40-49 years who had recovered from COVID-19. The sample comprised PBMCs or T cells enriched from blood (not recorded which). CDR3 sequence: CASSFLRSGLTGALTDTQYF. The CDR3 nucleotides read TGTGCCAGCAGCTTCCTAAGATCGGGCTTGACAGGCGCTCTCACAGATACGCAGTATTTT.